The 14 T cell receptor beta chains listed next were all sequenced from one sample in a study of blood T cell repertoires in COVID-19. The table came from immunoSEQ multiplex PCR; TCRdb's copy has only in-frame clones and leaves some out. Here the sample spans 200,000 to 250,000 clones, 85% to 90% being singletons. The sample consisted of PBMCs or T cells enriched from blood (not recorded which). The receptors were sampled from a man aged 50 to 59 who had been exposed to COVID-19.

The V call is TRBV27, the J call TRBJ2-1, with D perhaps TRBD1 (6 bases). This CDR3 is built from 18 residues. CDR1 and CDR2 (germline): MNHEY, SMNVEV (reference sequence). Trimming took 5 bases from V and 3 from J, leaving 23 bases between them. CDR3 DNA sequence: TGTGCCAGCAGTCTCAAAAACCCGGGACACATGTACTACAATGAGCAGTTCTTC. Residues: CASSLKNPGHMYYNEQFF.

The rearrangement links TRBV19 to TRBJ2-5, with 10 nucleotides matching TRBD1. The CDR3 is made up of 15 amino acids. Trimming at V came to 2 bases and at J to 3 bases, leaving 3 bases not matched to a gene. The germline V gene encodes CDR1 LNHDA and CDR2 SQIVND (reference sequence). The CDR3 region is CASSITGQGEETQYF. The CDR3 nucleotides are TGTGCCAGTAGTATAACCGGACAGGGGGAAGAGACCCAGTACTTC. Full variable domain (missing parts from reference TRBV19 and TRBJ2-5): DGGITQSPKYLFRKEGQNVTLSCEQNLNHDAMYWYRQDPGQGLRLIYYSQIVNDFQKGDIAEGYSVSREKKESFPLTVTSAQKNPTAFYLCASSITGQGEETQYFGPGTRLLVL.

The rearrangement uses TRBV23-1 and TRBJ1-1; 9 bases agree with TRBD1. TRBV23-1 is annotated as an ORF whose role is uncertain. This CDR3 spans 15 amino acids. V was pared by 6 bases and J by 0 bases, with 5 bases of the junction left unmatched. In DNA form, the CDR3 reads TGCGCCAGCAGCTCGACAGGGGGGATGAACACTGAAGCTTTCTTT. Translated: CASSSTGGMNTEAFF.

This clone is a singleton in its sample. The chain joins TRBV19 to TRBJ1-5; 9 nucleotides align to TRBD1. The CDR3 spans 16 residues. The germline V gene has CDR1 LNHDA and CDR2 SQIVND (reference sequence). Trimming removed 4 bases from V and 0 bases from J; junction bases left unmatched: 4. The CDR3 sequence: CASSRWDRDSNQPQHF. DNA for the CDR3: TGTGCCAGTAGTAGATGGGACAGGGATAGCAATCAGCCCCAGCATTTT.

The rearrangement joins TRBV7-9 to TRBJ1-2; TRBD1 is a possible D gene (6 bases). The ends were cut back, 5 bases at V and 1 base at J, with 20 bases in the middle. CDR1 and CDR2 (germline): SEHNR, FQNEAQ (reference sequence). The CDR3 loop spans 17 amino acids. Written as DNA, the CDR3 is TGTGCCAGCAGCCGACCCCCGGAAACAGGGATTAACTATGGCTACACCTTC. Its protein product is CASSRPPETGINYGYTF.

For the CDR3, the DNA is TGTGCCAGCAGGGGGGACAGACACGAGCAGTACTTC. Protein: CASRGDRHEQYF. The chain links TRBV2 to TRBJ2-7; 7 nucleotides match TRBD1. Trimming at V came to 6 bases and at J to 5 bases, leaving 4 bases not matched to a gene. From germline, CDR1 is SNHLY and CDR2 FYNNEI. CDR3 length equals 12 residues.

The gene calls are TRBV4-2 and TRBJ1-2; D call uncertain. Germline V gene lookup returns CDR1 LGHNA and CDR2 YNFKEQ. This CDR3 comprises 15 residues. The V end was cut by 0 bases, the J end by 0 bases, with 8 bases between. In nucleotides, the CDR3 is TGTGCCAGCAGCCAAGAGGCACATCCTAACTATGGCTACACCTTC. Residues: CASSQEAHPNYGYTF.

The chain recombines TRBV28 with TRBJ1-2, with D maybe TRBD1 (5 bases). Trimming cost V 3 bases and J 6 bases, with 17 bases left between them. Germline CDR1 MDHEN, CDR2 SYDVKM. The CDR3 runs 15 residues. The CDR3 is CASSLVQGIRNGYTF. As DNA, the CDR3 is TGTGCCAGCAGTTTGGTGCAGGGTATAAGGAATGGCTACACCTTC.

The chain has TRBV28 and TRBJ2-7; TRBD1 matches at 10 bases. Trimming at V came to 5 bases and at J to 4 bases, leaving 11 bases not matched to a gene. This CDR3 is 16 amino acids long. Germline CDR1 reads MDHEN; CDR2 reads SYDVKM. CDR3 bases: TGTGCCAGCAGTCGGGCAACAAGACAGGGGGCATACGAGCAGTACGTC. This encodes CASSRATRQGAYEQYV.

The chain joins TRBV28 to TRBJ1-1; no clear D. The V gene lost 3 bases and the J gene lost 3 bases, with 17 bases spanning the gap. Germline CDR1 and CDR2: MDHEN and SYDVKM. There are 16 residues in the CDR3. In nucleotides, the CDR3 is TGTGCCAGCAGTTTTTTGGGCACCTGGGGAGACACTGAAGCTTTCTTT. Translated, it gives CASSFLGTWGDTEAFF. Using reference TRBV28 and TRBJ1-1 for the parts outside the CDR3, the full variable domain is DVKVTQSSRYLVKRTGEKVFLECVQDMDHENMFWYRQDPGLGLRLIYFSYDVKMKEKGDIPEGYSVSREKKERFSLILESASTNQTSMYLCASSFLGTWGDTEAFFGQGTRLTVV.

The chain joins TRBV11-2 to TRBJ2-7; 10 nucleotides agree with TRBD1. Germline lookup yields CDR1 SGHAT and CDR2 FQNNGV. CDR3 size: 18 residues. V lost 6 bases, J lost 1 base, and 15 bases stayed unmatched. The chain's CDR3 is CASRQIPGQGTPSYEQYF. CDR3 in DNA: TGTGCCAGCAGACAAATCCCGGGACAGGGGACCCCATCCTACGAGCAGTACTTC.

The chain links TRBV13 to TRBJ2-7; maybe TRBD2 (5 bases). V lost 4 bases to trimming and J lost 1 base, with 11 bases between them. The CDR3 has 14 amino acids. CDR1 and CDR2 from the germline V gene are PRHDT and FYEKMQ (reference sequence). The CDR3 is CASSSSDLSYEQYF. The CDR3 DNA reads as TGTGCCAGCAGCTCATCGGACTTATCCTACGAGCAGTACTTC.

This clone was counted between two and nine times. The V and J genes are TRBV10-1 and TRBJ2-1, with TRBD2 as a possible D gene (5 bases). The V and J ends lost 10 bases and 0 bases respectively, with 7 bases between them. The CDR3 has 12 amino acids. CDR1 is WNHNN, CDR2 SYGVQD, per germline (reference sequence). CDR3 loop: CATGDSYNEQFF. CDR3 DNA sequence: TGCGCCACCGGGGACTCCTACAATGAGCAGTTCTTC.

The rearrangement joins TRBV3-1 (or the pseudogene TRBV3-2) to TRBJ1-1; weak D call: TRBD1 (6 bases). V was pared by 3 bases and J by 2 bases, with 13 bases between. The germline CDR1 and CDR2 sequences are LGHDT and YNNKEL (reference sequence). This CDR3 comprises 15 residues. CDR3 amino acids: CASSHWTEGNTEAFF. CDR3 coding DNA: TGTGCCAGCAGCCACTGGACAGAAGGAAACACTGAAGCTTTCTTT.